Below are 20 T cell receptor beta chains sequenced from a single sample in a study of Ad26.COV2.S vaccination and SARS-CoV-2 variants. The treatment was: around 19 received Ad26.COV2.S at low or high dose, single or two shots; 5 received placebo; per-sample allocation not given. Each sample was drawn 63 days after the first injection (of vaccine or placebo). Using immunoSEQ multiplex PCR, the repertoire was profiled, and TCRdb retains in-frame clones only, with some absent. The table records about 240,000 clones, more than 75% of them present only once. Specimen: peripheral blood, collected in a trial of Ad26.COV2.S vaccine versus placebo. These receptors were collected from a person between 18 and 59 years old who received the Ad26.COV2.S COVID-19 vaccine or a placebo.

The genes are TRBV7-2 and TRBJ2-2; the D gene is possibly TRBD2 (7 bases). The CDR3 loop spans 15 amino acids. Trimming cost V 7 bases and J 7 bases, with 19 bases left between them. The germline CDR1 and CDR2 sequences are SGHTA and FQGNSA. CDR3 residues: CASTPRGRAGGELFF. The CDR3 DNA reads TGTGCCAGCACCCCTAGGGGGAGGGCCGGCGGGGAGCTGTTTTTT. The full variable domain, completed using reference TRBV7-2 and TRBJ2-2, is GAGVSQSPSNKVTEKGKDVELRCDPISGHTALYWYRQSLGQGLEFLIYFQGNSAPDKSGLPSDRFSAERTGGSVSTLTIQRTQQEDSAVYLCASTPRGRAGGELFFGEGSRLTVL.

The V gene is TRBV5-1, the J gene TRBJ2-3; a possible D gene is TRBD2 (5 bases). The V end lost 0 bases, the J end lost 2 bases, and 10 bases lay between the germline ends. The CDR3 loop spans 15 amino acids. CDR1 is SGHRS and CDR2 is YFSETQ in the germline V gene. Here the CDR3 reads CASSLAVGNTDTQYF. CDR3 bases: TGCGCCAGCAGCTTGGCGGTCGGGAACACAGATACGCAGTATTTT.

The chain couples TRBV24-1 to TRBJ2-3; D is perhaps TRBD1 or TRBD2 (7 bases each). V dropped 5 bases and J dropped 6 bases, with 14 bases sitting between them. The germline CDR1 and CDR2 sequences are KGHDR and SFDVKD. The CDR3 length is 14 residues. DNA for the CDR3: TGTGCCACCAGTGGGGAGGGGGCGGTTGATACGCAGTATTTT. It encodes CATSGEGAVDTQYF.

V and J are TRBV28 and TRBJ2-5, with D unclear. The V gene's germline CDR1 is MDHEN and CDR2 SYDVKM. The V end was cut by 6 bases, the J end by 9 bases, with 14 bases between. CDR3 length: 12 amino acids. CDR3 nucleotide sequence: TGTGCCAGCAGCTCCGGGTCCATCTCCCAGTACTTC. Amino acid sequence: CASSSGSISQYF.

This chain links TRBV7-3 with TRBJ2-1, with D unclear. Germline V gene data show CDR1 as SGHTA and CDR2 as FQGTGA. This CDR3 spans 13 amino acids. The V end was cut by 5 bases, the J end by 4 bases, with 9 bases between. The CDR3 DNA is TGTGCCAGCAGCCCCCACAGTTACAATGAGCAGTTCTTC. Encoded protein: CASSPHSYNEQFF.

The chain links TRBV5-4 to TRBJ2-7; 10 nucleotides align to TRBD2. CDR1 and CDR2 (germline): SGHNT, YYREEE (reference sequence). Trimming removed 1 base from V and 3 bases from J; junction bases left unmatched: 7. The CDR3 has 16 amino acids. CDR3 DNA: TGTGCCAGCAGCTTGTTCCTAGCGGGAGAGGTCTACGAGCAGTACTTC. Translation: CASSLFLAGEVYEQYF.

The chain carries TRBV28 and TRBJ1-2; the match to TRBD1 covers 9 bases. The J segment lost 7 bases and the V segment lost 2 bases, leaving 5 bases of the junction unmatched. CDR3 length equals 14 residues. CDR1 MDHEN and CDR2 SYDVKM come from the germline V gene. CDR3 loop: CASSLAQGAGGYTF. The DNA of the CDR3 is TGTGCCAGCAGTTTAGCACAGGGGGCGGGTGGCTACACCTTC.

The genes are TRBV7-9 and TRBJ1-2, with a tentative D call TRBD1 (6 bases). The CDR3 contains 15 residues. V lost 5 bases, J lost 4 bases, and 17 bases lay in between. The germline V gene encodes CDR1 SEHNR and CDR2 FQNEAQ (reference sequence). The CDR3 DNA reads TGTGCCAGCAGCGCCAGCGGGGGGCTGGGCTATGGCTACACCTTC. Its protein product is CASSASGGLGYGYTF.

The V call is TRBV5-1, the J call TRBJ1-1; D remains unclear. CDR1 and CDR2 (germline): SGHRS, YFSETQ. The V and J ends lost 1 base and 1 base respectively, with 5 bases between them. CDR3 size: 13 residues. The DNA of the CDR3 is TGCGCCAGCAGCTTGACGACGAACACTGAAGCTTTCTTT. Its translation: CASSLTTNTEAFF.

The chain employs TRBV4-1 and TRBJ2-2; 7 bases are a match to TRBD1. Germline V gives CDR1 MGHRA, CDR2 YSYEKL. V trimming: 2 bases; J trimming: 6 bases; junction bases outside the gene matches: 6. The CDR3 runs 15 residues. This CDR3 reads CASSQKWDSAGELFF. The DNA for the CDR3 is TGCGCCAGCAGCCAAAAATGGGACAGTGCCGGGGAGCTGTTTTTT.

This chain links TRBV10-3 with TRBJ2-7, with 9 positions matching TRBD2. The germline V gene encodes CDR1 ENHRY and CDR2 SYGVKD. This CDR3 region has 14 residues. The V segment lost 10 bases and the J segment 5 bases; nucleotides outside the gene matches: 12. The CDR3 protein is CATRGRAPGNEQYF. In DNA form, the CDR3 reads TGTGCCACCCGCGGGAGGGCCCCTGGGAACGAGCAGTACTTC.

The gene calls are TRBV5-1 and TRBJ1-4; 9 positions agree with TRBD1. This CDR3 has 16 residues. Germline CDR1 SGHRS, CDR2 YFSETQ. V lost 0 bases to trimming and J lost 8 bases; unmatched junction nucleotides: 8. CDR3 region: CASSLGVTGGGEKLFF. The CDR3 bases are TGCGCCAGCAGCTTGGGGGTGACAGGGGGAGGAGAAAAACTGTTTTTT. Full variable domain (rest looked up from reference TRBV5-1 and TRBJ1-4): KAGVTQTPRYLIKTRGQQVTLSCSPISGHRSVSWYQQTPGQGLQFLFEYFSETQRNKGNFPGRFSGRQFSNSRSEMNVSTLELGDSALYLCASSLGVTGGGEKLFFGSGTQLSVL.

Here the CDR3 DNA reads TGTGCCAGCAGCCCCCGAGGAGGGGCAGGAAACACCATATATTTT. Protein sequence: CASSPRGGAGNTIYF. The V and J genes are TRBV9 and TRBJ1-3; TRBD1 might be the D (5 bases). The CDR3 is made up of 15 amino acids. Germline V gene data show CDR1 as SGDLS and CDR2 as YYNGEE. The V and J ends lost 4 bases and 4 bases respectively, with 15 bases between them.

The rearrangement joins TRBV18 to TRBJ1-4, with D perhaps TRBD1 (5 bases). The V and J ends lost 3 bases and 3 bases respectively, with 26 bases between them. CDR3 size: 20 residues. Germline V gives CDR1 KGHSH, CDR2 LQKENI. CDR3 sequence (DNA): TGTGCCAGCTCACCTCGTGGTTTAATGGGGGTTACTGGATCTAATGAAAAACTGTTTTTT. This encodes CASSPRGLMGVTGSNEKLFF.

This clone was counted a single time. This chain links TRBV6-2 or TRBV6-3 with TRBJ1-5, with a weak D call TRBD1 (5 bases). Germline V lookup: CDR1 MNHEY, CDR2 SVGEGT. The CDR3 is 14 amino acids. V was shortened by 5 bases and J by 7 bases, with 15 bases between the two germline ends. CDR3 in amino acids: CASSADRRDQPQHF. In DNA, the CDR3 is TGTGCCAGCAGTGCGGACCGAAGGGACCAGCCCCAGCATTTT.

The chain employs TRBV30 and TRBJ1-2, with D maybe TRBD1 (6 bases). Germline V lookup: CDR1 GTSNPN, CDR2 SVGIG (reference sequence). Trimming shortened V by 6 bases and J by 3 bases, and 17 bases separated the two germline ends. CDR3 length: 14 amino acids. CDR3 protein: CACSAGGRYYGYTF. The CDR3 DNA is TGTGCCTGTTCTGCCGGGGGGCGGTACTATGGCTACACCTTC. The full variable domain, in which reference TRBV30 and TRBJ1-2 provide the parts outside the CDR3, is SQTIHQWPATLVQPVGSPLSLECTVEGTSNPNLYWYRQAAGRGLQLLFYSVGIGQISSEVPQNLSASRPQDRQFILSSKKLLLSDSGFYLCACSAGGRYYGYTFGSGTRLTVV.

The chain couples TRBV6-6 to TRBJ1-4; D gene ambiguous. V lost 8 bases, J lost 2 bases, and 18 bases lay in between. The germline V gene has CDR1 MNHNY and CDR2 SVGAGI (reference sequence). The CDR3 spans 16 residues. Here the CDR3 DNA reads TGTGCCAGCTCCCACCCCGCGGGCCGTACTAATGAAAAACTGTTTTTT. It encodes CASSHPAGRTNEKLFF.

The rearrangement uses TRBV7-3 and TRBJ1-1; D gene unclear. The germline V gene has CDR1 SGHTA and CDR2 FQGTGA. The CDR3 spans 15 residues. Trimming cost V 5 bases and J 1 base, with 14 bases left between them. This chain's CDR3 is CASSQPRVANTEAFF. The CDR3 DNA reads TGTGCCAGCAGCCAACCTAGGGTGGCGAACACTGAAGCTTTCTTT.

In DNA, the CDR3 is TGTGCCAGTAGTATGGGGTTGGGGGGCCGGCAAGGGGCCCAGCATTTT. Encoded protein: CASSMGLGGRQGAQHF. This chain uses TRBV19 with TRBJ1-5, with D perhaps matching TRBD1 (6 bases). V was cut by 3 bases and J by 11 bases, with 23 bases left in between. Germline assignment: CDR1 LNHDA and CDR2 SQIVND (reference sequence). The CDR3 has 16 amino acids.

As regards this clone: Other DNA sequences in this sample translate to the same CDR3. This chain connects TRBV5-1 to TRBJ2-2; D gene unclear. This CDR3 has 13 residues. Trimming pared 2 bases from V and 4 bases from J, leaving 6 bases between. CDR1 and CDR2 (germline): SGHRS, YFSETQ. The CDR3 loop is CASSFRGTGELFF. CDR3 sequence (DNA): TGCGCCAGCAGCTTTAGAGGCACCGGGGAGCTGTTTTTT.